Below are 23 T cell receptor beta chains sequenced from a single sample in a study of T cells in Graves' hyperthyroidism and ophthalmopathy. RNA transcripts gave rise to amplified TCR beta CDR3 regions. Researchers ran a first-round RT-PCR on the TCR CDR3 using the HTBI primer set. Using its own MiXCR run on the multiplex PCR reads, TCRdb lists one record per CDR3 protein. The table records some 570,000 distinct CDR3 sequences, 14% of them present only once. Specimen: blood. The receptors originated from a woman younger than 35 with Graves' ophthalmopathy.

This clonotype showed up many times. The rearrangement joins TRBV7-8 to TRBJ2-7, with 7 bases aligning to TRBD2. Trimming took 5 bases from V and 2 from J; bases not matched to a gene: 15. The CDR3 runs 17 residues. CDR1 and CDR2 (germline): SGHVS, FQNEAQ. The CDR3 nucleotides read TGTGCCAGCAGCCCCCCAGGTGGCGCGGCGGGAGCCTACGAGCAGTACTTC. This gives the protein CASSPPGGAAGAYEQYF.

This chain joins TRBV20-1 and TRBJ2-4; D is possibly TRBD1 or TRBD2 (5 bases each). The germline CDR1 and CDR2 sequences are DFQATT and SNEGSKA (reference sequence). The length of the CDR3 is 16 residues. V lost 3 bases and J lost 2, with 17 bases in between. Here the CDR3 reads CSASPVRGLTKNIQYF. CDR3 DNA: TGCAGTGCTAGCCCGGTGAGGGGATTGACCAAAAACATTCAGTACTTC.

Points on this clonotype: A read error may be the cause here, since a much bigger clone is one base away. The rearrangement links TRBV24-1 to TRBJ1-5; 7 nucleotides align to TRBD1. This CDR3 spans 16 amino acids. In germline, CDR1 is KGHDR, CDR2 SFDVKD. The CDR3 sequence is CVTSDSDRPLDQPQHF. DNA for the CDR3: TGTGTCACCAGTGACTCGGACAGGCCCCTAGATCAGCCCCAGCATTTT.

This clonotype was seen repeatedly, ten times or more. The chain carries TRBV9 and TRBJ2-1, with TRBD2 as a possible D gene (6 bases). The CDR3 has 18 residues. CDR1 and CDR2 (germline): SGDLS, YYNGEE. Trimming cost V 2 bases and J 0 bases, with 18 bases left between them. CDR3 amino acids: CASSVRATVGGSYNEQFF. CDR3 DNA: TGTGCCAGCAGCGTCCGGGCAACGGTGGGGGGCTCCTACAATGAGCAGTTCTTC.

This clonotype was recorded at least ten times. The chain employs TRBV12-5 and TRBJ2-5, with 9 nucleotides matching TRBD2. The J segment lost 5 bases and the V segment lost 9 bases, leaving 10 bases of the junction unmatched. This CDR3 has 14 residues. CDR1 is LGHNT and CDR2 is FRNRAP in the germline V gene. As DNA, the CDR3 is TGTGCTAGCTATTCGGGACTAGCTTATGAGACCCAGTACTTC. This codes for CASYSGLAYETQYF.

This clonotype has ten or more counts. The chain has TRBV2 and TRBJ2-5; 9 bases agree with TRBD2. V lost 8 bases to trimming and J lost 5 bases; unmatched junction nucleotides: 9. Germline CDR1 is SNHLY and CDR2 is FYNNEI. This CDR3 has 14 amino acids. The CDR3 DNA sequence: TGTGCCAGCTTTGGTAGCGGGAGTTCTGAGACCCAGTACTTC. Translation: CASFGSGSSETQYF.

The chain combines TRBV9 with TRBJ2-3; 7 nucleotides agree with TRBD1. The V segment lost 3 bases and the J segment 1 base; nucleotides outside the gene matches: 8. The CDR3 covers 16 residues. CDR1 and CDR2 from the germline V gene are SGDLS and YYNGEE. The CDR3 is CASSAFSGQGTDTQYF. The CDR3 DNA is TGTGCCAGCAGCGCCTTCTCCGGACAGGGCACAGATACGCAGTATTTT.

This clonotype was counted only a few times. A much larger clone differs from this one at a single base, so this may be a read error. The chain is built from TRBV9 and TRBJ2-5, with 7 bases aligning to TRBD2. Germline CDR1 SGDLS, CDR2 YYNGEE. V dropped 2 bases and J dropped 5; count of bases not matched to a gene: 9. The CDR3 contains 15 residues. CDR3 protein: CASSVGSGPHETQYF. Here the CDR3 DNA reads TGTGCCAGCAGCGTGGGTAGCGGGCCCCACGAGACCCAGTACTTC.

This clonotype was counted ten times or more. This chain uses TRBV28 with TRBJ2-3; no definite D call. The CDR3 covers 13 residues. The germline V gene has CDR1 MDHEN and CDR2 SYDVKM. The ends were cut back, 7 bases at V and 4 bases at J, with 12 bases in the middle. The CDR3 region is CASKRTGADTQYF. CDR3 sequence (DNA): TGTGCCAGCAAAAGGACGGGCGCAGATACGCAGTATTTT.

Ten or more counts support this clonotype. The chain links TRBV12-3 or TRBV12-4 to TRBJ1-1, with D possibly matching TRBD1 (6 bases). V dropped 5 bases and J dropped 5 bases, with 15 bases sitting between them. This CDR3 is 14 amino acids long. CDR3 sequence reads: CASSPVRGGTEAFF. The CDR3 DNA follows: TGTGCCAGCAGTCCAGTAAGAGGGGGAACTGAAGCTTTCTTT.

V usage is TRBV7-9 and J usage is TRBJ2-7; D is ambiguous. V lost 2 bases, J lost 3 bases, and 8 bases lay in between. Germline V CDR1 and CDR2: SEHNR, FQNEAQ (reference sequence). The CDR3 runs to 13 residues. The CDR3 protein is CASSLRKDYEQYF. As DNA, the CDR3 is TGTGCCAGCAGCTTAAGGAAAGACTACGAGCAGTACTTC.

V usage is TRBV6-2 or TRBV6-3 and J usage is TRBJ1-2; TRBD1 matches at 7 bases. CDR3 length equals 14 residues. Per germline, CDR1 MNHEY and CDR2 SVGEGT. The J segment lost 8 bases and the V segment lost 5 bases, leaving 11 bases of the junction unmatched. The CDR3 nucleotides are TGTGCCAGCAGTACCCGGGACAGAGTTCTGGGCTACACCTTC. Translated: CASSTRDRVLGYTF.

V gene TRBV15 combines with J gene TRBJ2-1; D is ambiguous. Germline V lookup: CDR1 LNHNV, CDR2 YYDKDF (reference sequence). The CDR3 runs to 13 residues. Deletions cut 5 bases from V and 6 bases from J, with 11 bases between. The CDR3: CATSGRLTNEQFF. The CDR3, as DNA: TGTGCCACCAGCGGACGGCTGACCAATGAGCAGTTCTTC.

The rearrangement joins TRBV7-3 to TRBJ1-1; tentative D call: TRBD1 (6 bases). The CDR3 spans 16 residues. Germline loops: CDR1 SGHTA, CDR2 FQGTGA. Trimming shortened V by 5 bases and J by 1 base, and 17 bases separated the two germline ends. The CDR3 nucleotides read TGTGCCAGCAGCCCCACCCGGACAGTCGAGAACACTGAAGCTTTCTTT. It codes for CASSPTRTVENTEAFF.

V and J are TRBV19 and TRBJ1-2; 8 nucleotides align to TRBD1. V dropped 3 bases and J dropped 2; count of bases not matched to a gene: 11. Germline V lookup: CDR1 LNHDA, CDR2 SQIVND (reference sequence). The CDR3 totals 17 residues. CDR3 amino acids: CASSIGHDRGGNYGYTF. CDR3 bases: TGTGCCAGTAGTATCGGCCATGACAGGGGTGGGAACTATGGCTACACCTTC.

This clonotype has at least ten counts. This chain connects TRBV5-8 to TRBJ2-1; D possibly corresponds to TRBD2 (6 bases). There are 16 residues in the CDR3. V was trimmed by 4 bases and J by 8 bases, leaving 22 bases between them. Germline V gene sequence: CDR1 SGHTS, CDR2 YDEGEE. Here the CDR3 DNA reads TGTGCCAGCAGCAGACGTGGGCGGGGTGATGGGGATGAGCAGTTCTTC. It translates to CASSRRGRGDGDEQFF.

Ten or more counts support this clonotype. The rearrangement joins TRBV6-1 to TRBJ1-1, with 12 bases aligning to TRBD1. The V gene end was trimmed by 6 bases and the J gene end by 1 base; junction bases not matched to a gene: 6. Germline CDR1 MNHNS, CDR2 SASEGT. This CDR3 has 16 amino acids. Written as DNA, the CDR3 is TGTGCCAGCAGGGCCGGGACAGGGGGCCCGAACACTGAAGCTTTCTTT. Its protein product is CASRAGTGGPNTEAFF.

On this clonotype: A much larger clonotype is one base distant, so this may be a read error. A read error is likely, as this CDR3 ends without the conserved phenylalanine or tryptophan. The chain has TRBV5-1 and TRBJ1-2; TRBD1 matches 7 bases. This CDR3 comprises 13 residues. Germline CDR1 SGHRS, CDR2 YFSETQ. J was trimmed by 7 bases and V by 0 bases; bases with no gene match: 3. The chain's CDR3 is CASSLGQGLGYTL. The DNA for the CDR3 is TGCGCCAGCAGCTTGGGACAGGGTCTTGGCTACACCCTC.

This clonotype was counted once. One end of the junction does not line up with germline, which may come from a read error. The gene calls are TRBV24-1 and TRBJ1-1; TRBD1 agrees at 8 bases. CDR1 is KGHDR, CDR2 SFDVKD, per germline. The CDR3 is made up of 13 amino acids. In nucleotides, the CDR3 is TGTGCCACCAGTGACTCGACAGGGGCAAAAGCTTTATTT. It translates to CATSDSTGAKALF.

This clonotype was counted many times. The rearrangement links TRBV12-3 or TRBV12-4 to TRBJ1-2; TRBD1 matches 10 bases. V lost 6 bases to trimming and J lost 6 bases; unmatched junction nucleotides: 7. The CDR3 contains 14 residues. The CDR3 DNA sequence: TGTGCCAGCAGCCGGACAGGGGGTAGGGATGGCTACACCTTC. Translated, it gives CASSRTGGRDGYTF.

To note about this clonotype: This sequence may be a read error, since a much larger clone differs from it by one base. The CDR3 DNA is TGTGCCAGCAGTGAGCGCGGGGGACGGACCTACGAGCAGTACTTC. This encodes CASSERGGRTYEQYF. V usage is TRBV2 and J usage is TRBJ2-7; 7 bases are a match to TRBD2. The germline V gene has CDR1 SNHLY and CDR2 FYNNEI. This CDR3 is 15 amino acids long. Trimming took 3 bases from V and 2 from J; bases not matched to a gene: 7. The entire variable domain, with the rest obtained from reference TRBV2 and TRBJ2-7, is as follows: EPEVTQTPSHQVTQMGQEVILRCVPISNHLYFYWYRQILGQKVEFLVSFYNNEISEKSEIFDDQFSVERPDGSNFTLKIRSTKLEDSAMYFCASSERGGRTYEQYFGPGTRLTVT.

The V call is TRBV12-3 or TRBV12-4, the J call TRBJ1-1; maybe TRBD1 (5 bases). V was shortened by 3 bases and J by 6 bases, with 11 bases between the two germline ends. The CDR3 has 13 amino acids. The CDR3 region has the DNA TGTGCCAGCAGTTTTGGTTGGGGGGCTGAAGCTTTCTTT. Translated, it gives CASSFGWGAEAFF.

This clonotype was seen more than once but under ten times. The chain links TRBV19 to TRBJ2-7; D perhaps matches TRBD2 (7 bases). V shed 6 bases and J shed 5 bases, with 26 bases lying between them. Germline lookup yields CDR1 LNHDA and CDR2 SQIVND (reference sequence). The CDR3 spans 17 residues. CDR3 sequence: CASSPEDRGAGRDEQYF. The CDR3 bases are TGTGCCAGTAGCCCCGAGGATCGGGGGGCAGGTCGAGACGAGCAGTACTTC.